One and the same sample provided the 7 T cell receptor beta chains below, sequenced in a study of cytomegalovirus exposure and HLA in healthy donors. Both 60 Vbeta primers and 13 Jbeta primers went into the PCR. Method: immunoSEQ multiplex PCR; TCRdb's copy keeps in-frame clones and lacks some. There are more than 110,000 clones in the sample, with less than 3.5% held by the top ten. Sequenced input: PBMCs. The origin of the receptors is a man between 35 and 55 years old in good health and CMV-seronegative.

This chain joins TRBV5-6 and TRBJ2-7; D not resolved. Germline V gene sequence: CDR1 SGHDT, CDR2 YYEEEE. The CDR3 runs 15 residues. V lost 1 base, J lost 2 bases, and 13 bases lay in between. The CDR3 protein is CASSLYQTSAYEQYF. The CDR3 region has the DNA TGTGCCAGCAGCTTGTATCAGACTTCAGCCTACGAGCAGTACTTC.

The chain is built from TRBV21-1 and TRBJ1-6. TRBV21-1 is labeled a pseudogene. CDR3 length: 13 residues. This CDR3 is CASSKAGGRNLHF. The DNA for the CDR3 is TGTGCCAGCAGCAAAGCGGGGGGAAGGAACCTCCACTTT.

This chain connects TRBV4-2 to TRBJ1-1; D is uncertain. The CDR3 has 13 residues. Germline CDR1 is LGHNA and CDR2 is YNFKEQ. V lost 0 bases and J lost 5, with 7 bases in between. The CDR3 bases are TGTGCCAGCAGCCAAGATTCAGATACTGAAGCTTTCTTT. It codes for CASSQDSDTEAFF.

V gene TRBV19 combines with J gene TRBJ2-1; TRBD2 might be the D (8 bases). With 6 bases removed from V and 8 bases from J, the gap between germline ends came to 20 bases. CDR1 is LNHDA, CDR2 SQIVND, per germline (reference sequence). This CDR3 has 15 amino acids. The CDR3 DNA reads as TGTGCCAGTAGGAGACTAGCGAGGGGGCCTGATGAGCAGTTCTTC. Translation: CASRRLARGPDEQFF.

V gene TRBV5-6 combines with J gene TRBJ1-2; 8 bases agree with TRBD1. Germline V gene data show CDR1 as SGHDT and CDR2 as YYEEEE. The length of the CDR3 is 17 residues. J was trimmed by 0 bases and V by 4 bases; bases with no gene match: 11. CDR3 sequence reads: CASSPGQGRGANYGYTF. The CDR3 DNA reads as TGTGCCAGCAGCCCTGGACAGGGTAGAGGAGCTAACTATGGCTACACCTTC.

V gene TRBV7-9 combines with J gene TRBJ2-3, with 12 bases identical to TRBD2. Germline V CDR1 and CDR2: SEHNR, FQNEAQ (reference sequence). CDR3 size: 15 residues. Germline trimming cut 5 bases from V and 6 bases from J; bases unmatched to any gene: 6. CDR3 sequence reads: CASSETSGGTDTQYF. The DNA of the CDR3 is TGTGCCAGCAGCGAAACTAGCGGGGGGACCGATACGCAGTATTTT.

CDR3 in amino acids: CASSGPGSLNYGYTF. CDR3 in DNA: TGTGCCAGCAGTGGGCCCGGCAGCCTTAACTATGGCTACACCTTC. The chain employs TRBV5-4 and TRBJ1-2; D call uncertain. CDR1 is SGHNT and CDR2 is YYREEE in the germline V gene (reference sequence). CDR3 length: 15 residues. The V gene lost 5 bases and the J gene lost 1 base, with 15 bases spanning the gap.